What follows are 32 T cell receptor beta chains derived from one specimen sequenced in a study of early T cells in non-severe SARS-CoV-2 infection (dated by TCRdb to the early 2020s). Library preparation employed 5' RACE. The sequencer was a NextSeq 500. TCRdb reanalyzed the raw reads on its own, using fastp at Q25 for trimming and MiXCR for clone calling, and kept in-frame beta chains. Here each entry gathers all rows of one CDR3 protein and keeps the most common genes and DNA. The sample has under 100,000 distinct CDR3 sequences on record, 8% to 13% of them singletons. The top ten clones comprise around 5.4% of the sample. Specimen: whole blood. All receptors derive from an adult who was a healthcare worker with PCR-confirmed SARS-CoV-2 infection or an uninfected control (not recorded which).

This clonotype was counted at least ten times. The V call is TRBV20-1, the J call TRBJ1-4; no clear D. This CDR3 spans 14 amino acids. V lost 6 bases, J lost 0 bases, and 11 bases lay in between. Looked up from germline, CDR1 is DFQATT and CDR2 is SNEGSKA (reference sequence). CDR3 sequence (DNA): TGCAGTGCCCCCAAACATGCAACTAATGAAAAACTGTTTTTT. This codes for CSAPKHATNEKLFF.

The chain recombines TRBV20-1 with TRBJ2-3; 11 bases are shared with TRBD2. Losses at the gene ends were 0 bases for V and 5 bases for J; bases not matched to a gene: 4. The CDR3 consists of 15 residues. The germline V gene encodes CDR1 DFQATT and CDR2 SNEGSKA (reference sequence). CDR3 sequence reads: CSARDSGRVGDTQYF. The CDR3 DNA follows: TGCAGTGCTAGAGATAGCGGGAGGGTTGGAGATACGCAGTATTTT.

CDR3 nucleotides: TGCGCCAGCAGTCGTAGCGGGGGGGCCGAGAATACGCAGTATTTT. Its protein is CASSRSGGAENTQYF. The chain has TRBV5-1 and TRBJ2-3; 11 nucleotides align to TRBD2. The CDR3 has 15 amino acids. Per the germline V gene, CDR1 is SGHRS and CDR2 is YFSETQ. Trimming took 5 bases from V and 7 from J; bases not matched to a gene: 9.

This clonotype was picked up many times. V usage is TRBV6-5 and J usage is TRBJ2-1, with D unclear. V lost 1 base to trimming and J lost 6 bases, with 7 bases between them. The CDR3 spans 13 residues. Per the germline V gene, CDR1 is MNHEY and CDR2 is SVGAGI. CDR3 DNA sequence: TGTGCCAGCAGTTACTACTCCGCCAATGAGCAGTTCTTC. Protein product: CASSYYSANEQFF.

This chain connects TRBV20-1 to TRBJ1-4, with a weak D call TRBD1 (5 bases). V lost 6 bases and J 4 bases, leaving 15 bases between the germline ends. This CDR3 has 14 residues. CDR1 is DFQATT and CDR2 is SNEGSKA in the germline V gene (reference sequence). CDR3 in amino acids: CSAEVGRVNEKLFF. CDR3 bases: TGCAGTGCAGAGGTGGGCAGGGTTAATGAAAAACTGTTTTTT.

This clonotype showed up many times. The V call is TRBV7-9, the J call TRBJ1-4; the D gene is possibly TRBD1 (5 bases). The CDR3 has 12 residues. Trimming removed 5 bases from V and 7 bases from J, with 8 bases in between. Germline assignment: CDR1 SEHNR and CDR2 FQNEAQ (reference sequence). CDR3 region: CASSETVEKLFF. CDR3 nucleotides: TGTGCCAGCAGCGAGACAGTTGAAAAACTGTTTTTT.

The chain couples TRBV29-1 to TRBJ1-4; D is unresolved. The CDR3 totals 12 residues. V was trimmed by 4 bases and J by 0 bases, leaving 3 bases between them. Germline values: CDR1 SQVTM, CDR2 ANQGSEA. The CDR3 protein is CSVGSTNEKLFF. For the CDR3, the DNA is TGCAGCGTTGGTTCAACTAATGAAAAACTGTTTTTT.

This clonotype occurred a few times. V usage is TRBV20-1 and J usage is TRBJ2-2; no clear D. This CDR3 has 13 amino acids. Germline V gene lookup returns CDR1 DFQATT and CDR2 SNEGSKA (reference sequence). V lost 1 base, J lost 3 bases, and 6 bases lay in between. Written as DNA, the CDR3 is TGCAGTGCTAGAGTACAGTACACCGGGGAGCTGTTTTTT. Translated, it gives CSARVQYTGELFF.

There are many counts of this clonotype. The rearrangement uses TRBV18 and TRBJ2-4, with D tentatively TRBD2 (5 bases). The V gene lost 0 bases and the J gene lost 2 bases, with 17 bases spanning the gap. Germline V gene lookup returns CDR1 KGHSH and CDR2 LQKENI. This CDR3 has 18 residues. The CDR3 loop is CASSPPESTSRTKNIQYF. DNA of the CDR3: TGTGCCAGCTCACCACCGGAAAGCACTAGTAGAACCAAAAACATTCAGTACTTC.

This clonotype was recorded at least ten times. The V call is TRBV24-1, the J call TRBJ2-2, with a weak D call TRBD1 (5 bases). Per germline, CDR1 KGHDR and CDR2 SFDVKD. The CDR3 is made up of 16 amino acids. Trimming cost V 3 bases and J 7 bases, with 17 bases left between them. CDR3 nucleotides: TGTGCCACCAGTGATAAAGGGGCCACCCACAGCGGGGAGCTGTTTTTT. It codes for CATSDKGATHSGELFF.

This clonotype has more than one count but fewer than ten. This rearrangement joins TRBV29-1 to TRBJ1-2; 7 bases agree with TRBD1. The CDR3 sequence is 12 residues long. After removal of 4 bases from V and 4 bases from J, the junction contained 3 bases not matched to a gene. Germline-derived CDR1 and CDR2 are SQVTM and ANQGSEA. CDR3 DNA: TGCAGCGTTGTTTCAGGGGGCTATGGCTACACCTTC. This sequence encodes CSVVSGGYGYTF.

This clonotype was counted a few times. The chain carries TRBV9 and TRBJ2-5, with a weak D call TRBD2 (6 bases). Germline assignment: CDR1 SGDLS and CDR2 YYNGEE. This CDR3 is 15 amino acids long. Trimming removed 2 bases from V and 2 bases from J, with 13 bases in between. The chain's CDR3 is CASSVLARTQETQYF. CDR3 sequence (DNA): TGTGCCAGCAGCGTTCTAGCGAGGACTCAAGAGACCCAGTACTTC. The full variable domain, its missing parts supplied by reference TRBV9 and TRBJ2-5, is DSGVTQTPKHLITATGQRVTLRCSPRSGDLSVYWYQQSLDQGLQFLIQYYNGEERAKGNILERFSAQQFPDLHSELNLSSLELGDSALYFCASSVLARTQETQYFGPGTRLLVL.

As regards this clonotype: A much larger clone differs by one base, so this may be a read error. V is TRBV25-1 and J is TRBJ2-4; D is perhaps TRBD1 or TRBD2 (7 bases each). The CDR3 contains 14 residues. Germline loops: CDR1 MGHDK, CDR2 SYGVNS. CDR3 sequence: CASSESIETGTTFF. The CDR3 DNA reads as TGTGCCAGCAGTGAAAGCATCGAGACAGGGACTACCTTCTTC.

The V and J genes are TRBV2 and TRBJ1-1, with TRBD1 as a possible D gene (5 bases). Trimming cost V 4 bases and J 1 base, with 13 bases left between them. The germline V gene encodes CDR1 SNHLY and CDR2 FYNNEI. CDR3 size: 15 residues. The CDR3 nucleotides are TGTGCCAGCAGTGTGTCCAGGGTGGGGAACACTGAAGCTTTCTTT. It codes for CASSVSRVGNTEAFF.

This clonotype was counted many times. This rearrangement joins TRBV6-5 to TRBJ2-7, with 10 bases aligning to TRBD1. Germline V gene data show CDR1 as MNHEY and CDR2 as SVGAGI. V lost 8 bases and J lost 1; bases outside the gene matches: 8. The CDR3 runs to 15 residues. The CDR3 DNA sequence: TGTGCCAGCCGTAGGTCGGGACAGGGGTCCTACGAGCAGTACTTC. This translates into CASRRSGQGSYEQYF.

This chain links TRBV5-1 with TRBJ2-7, with 12 bases matching TRBD2. V gave up 7 bases and J gave up 2 bases; unmatched junction bases: 10. CDR1 is SGHRS and CDR2 is YFSETQ in the germline V gene. The CDR3 has 16 residues. CDR3 nucleotide sequence: TGCGCCAGCGGTCGACTAGCGGGGGCTTTAGCCTACGAGCAGTACTTC. It yields the protein CASGRLAGALAYEQYF. The variable domain in full, completed from reference TRBV5-1 and TRBJ2-7, reads KAGVTQTPRYLIKTRGQQVTLSCSPISGHRSVSWYQQTPGQGLQFLFEYFSETQRNKGNFPGRFSGRQFSNSRSEMNVSTLELGDSALYLCASGRLAGALAYEQYFGPGTRLTVT.

This clonotype has just one count. This sequence joins TRBV28 and TRBJ2-3; D is ambiguous. CDR1 is MDHEN and CDR2 is SYDVKM in the germline V gene. Between the trimmed V and J ends, which lost 8 bases and 2 bases, there was a span of 17 bases. CDR3 size: 15 residues. CDR3 region: CASLNDNAATDTQYF. In DNA form, the CDR3 reads TGTGCCAGCCTTAACGACAATGCGGCCACAGATACGCAGTATTTT.

This rearrangement joins TRBV5-1 to TRBJ2-3; D is perhaps TRBD1 (5 bases). Per the germline V gene, CDR1 is SGHRS and CDR2 is YFSETQ. Trimming cost V 5 bases and J 0 bases, with 10 bases left between them. This CDR3 contains 14 residues. DNA for the CDR3: TGCGCCAGCAGGTGGACAACAAGCACAGATACGCAGTATTTT. Residues: CASRWTTSTDTQYF.

This clonotype was detected many times. V usage is TRBV2 and J usage is TRBJ2-7; D uncertain. Trimming stripped 1 base from V and 2 bases from J, with 12 bases between. Germline CDR1 reads SNHLY; CDR2 reads FYNNEI. The CDR3 loop spans 15 amino acids. For the CDR3, the DNA is TGTGCCAGCAGTGAAGTCCCTACGGGTACCTACGAGCAGTACTTC. It codes for CASSEVPTGTYEQYF.

The rearrangement links TRBV20-1 to TRBJ1-5; possibly TRBD1 for D (5 bases). Deletions cut 6 bases from V and 9 bases from J, with 21 bases between. The germline V gene has CDR1 DFQATT and CDR2 SNEGSKA (reference sequence). The CDR3 sequence is 14 residues long. This CDR3 reads CSARQAGPNRPQHF. The CDR3 nucleotides are TGCAGTGCCCGCCAGGCAGGGCCCAATAGGCCCCAGCATTTT.

This clonotype was picked up many times. This chain connects TRBV12-5 to TRBJ2-1; D unresolved. Germline CDR1 LGHNT, CDR2 FRNRAP. The V and J ends lost 5 bases and 8 bases respectively, with 16 bases between them. The CDR3 extends over 14 amino acids. Here the CDR3 reads CASGTDANRDEQFF. The CDR3 DNA is TGTGCTAGTGGTACGGACGCAAATAGGGATGAGCAGTTCTTC.

This clonotype was seen at least ten times. V and J are TRBV6-5 and TRBJ1-2, with 8 bases aligning to TRBD1. The CDR3 spans 15 residues. The trim removed 7 bases at V and 7 bases at J, leaving 14 bases unmatched. CDR1 and CDR2 (germline): MNHEY, SVGAGI. Here the CDR3 DNA reads TGTGCCAGCATCCCCACAGGGGGAAATAATGGTGGCTACACCTTC. It codes for CASIPTGGNNGGYTF.

This clonotype showed up many times. The chain employs TRBV7-9 and TRBJ1-2, with D uncertain. This CDR3 region has 13 residues. Germline CDR1 is SEHNR and CDR2 is FQNEAQ (reference sequence). V was pared by 5 bases and J by 2 bases, with 9 bases between. CDR3 sequence (DNA): TGTGCCAGCAGCGCCCAGCCGAACTATGGCTACACCTTC. Its protein is CASSAQPNYGYTF.

This chain links TRBV5-1 with TRBJ2-3; 8 bases agree with TRBD2. V was clipped by 0 bases and J by 3 bases; unmatched bases: 3. The CDR3 runs to 15 residues. Per the germline V gene, CDR1 is SGHRS and CDR2 is YFSETQ. The CDR3 bases are TGCGCCAGCAGCTTGGTTCCGGGGGGGACAGATACGCAGTATTTT. Its protein product is CASSLVPGGTDTQYF.

The chain links TRBV7-6 to TRBJ1-5; TRBD1 matches 8 bases. This CDR3 is built from 15 residues. The germline V gene encodes CDR1 SGHVS and CDR2 FNYEAQ. J lost 4 bases, V lost 1 base, and 3 bases had no gene match. Here the CDR3 reads CASSLEDRGNQPQHF. The CDR3 coding sequence is TGTGCCAGCAGCTTAGAAGACAGGGGAAATCAGCCCCAGCATTTT.

The rearrangement joins TRBV29-1 to TRBJ2-7; possibly TRBD1 for D (6 bases). This CDR3 contains 11 residues. Germline V lookup: CDR1 SQVTM, CDR2 ANQGSEA. Trimming removed 6 bases at V and 2 bases at J, with 8 bases between. CDR3 bases: TGCAGCGTACAGGGAACCTACGAGCAGTACTTC. Amino acid sequence: CSVQGTYEQYF.

This clonotype has ten or more counts. The chain links TRBV27 to TRBJ1-1; D call uncertain. V shed 2 bases and J shed 4 bases, with 14 bases lying between them. Germline-derived CDR1 and CDR2 are MNHEY and SMNVEV (reference sequence). This CDR3 has 15 residues. The CDR3 protein is CASSLLSDGFTEAFF. In nucleotides, the CDR3 is TGTGCCAGCAGTTTACTTTCGGACGGTTTCACTGAAGCTTTCTTT.

The CDR3 loop is CASSLGGGLFAFF. DNA for the CDR3: TGTGCCAGCAGCTTAGGCGGGGGCCTTTTTGCTTTCTTT. This chain links TRBV7-9 with TRBJ1-1; a weak D match, TRBD1 (6 bases). Deletions cut 1 base from V and 11 bases from J, with 14 bases between. CDR1 is SEHNR, CDR2 FQNEAQ, per germline (reference sequence). The CDR3 contains 13 residues.

This clonotype was counted many times. The chain recombines TRBV3-1 with TRBJ2-7; D is unclear. Trimming removed 1 base at V and 3 bases at J, with 4 bases between. Germline lookup yields CDR1 LGHDT and CDR2 YNNKEL (reference sequence). CDR3 length: 12 residues. CDR3 region: CASSQVYYEQYF. CDR3 in DNA: TGTGCCAGCAGCCAAGTATACTACGAGCAGTACTTC.

This clonotype was seen a handful of times. The J gene is TRBJ1-2, the V gene TRBV20-1; perhaps TRBD1 as D (6 bases). Trimming took 3 bases from V and 5 from J, leaving 10 bases between them. The CDR3 contains 12 residues. In germline, CDR1 is DFQATT, CDR2 SNEGSKA (reference sequence). The CDR3 spells CSASFRGYGYTF. The DNA of the CDR3 is TGCAGTGCTAGCTTCAGGGGATATGGCTACACCTTC.

This rearrangement joins TRBV4-1 to TRBJ2-7; TRBD2 is a possible D gene (6 bases). This CDR3 comprises 17 residues. CDR1 and CDR2 from the germline V gene are MGHRA and YSYEKL. V was clipped by 2 bases and J by 3 bases, with 20 bases between them. The CDR3 bases are TGCGCCAGCAGCCAATTCCCCGGGAGTACCATAATCTACGAGCAGTACTTC. This encodes CASSQFPGSTIIYEQYF.

Ten or more counts support this clonotype. The rearrangement uses TRBV6-5 and TRBJ2-1; TRBD2 matches 13 bases. The CDR3 has 16 residues. CDR1 is MNHEY, CDR2 SVGAGI, per germline. Unmatched junction bases numbered 4, after V lost 6 bases and J lost 2 bases. The CDR3 reads CASSPLAGGPYNEQFF. The CDR3 DNA reads as TGTGCCAGCAGCCCACTAGCGGGAGGGCCCTACAATGAGCAGTTCTTC.